This entry is about one TCR beta chain. Assay used: immunoSEQ multiplex PCR; TCRdb lists only in-frame clones, some missing. The sample contains 130,000 to 150,000 clones, approximately 89% of which appear only once. These data come from a study of T cell responses to AZD1222 COVID-19 vaccine. Trimming pared 2 bases from V and 2 bases from J, leaving 7 bases between. CDR3 size: 13 residues. The germline V gene encodes CDR1 SGHTA and CDR2 FQGNSA. The receptor's source is an adult who received the AZD1222 COVID-19 vaccine. The input for sequencing was peripheral blood, taken 28 days after the second AZD1222 dose. The V and J genes are TRBV7-2 and TRBJ2-7; D remains ambiguous. In nucleotides, the CDR3 is TGTGCCAGCAGCTTATGGGCCACCTACGAGCAGTACTTC. Residues: CASSLWATYEQYF.